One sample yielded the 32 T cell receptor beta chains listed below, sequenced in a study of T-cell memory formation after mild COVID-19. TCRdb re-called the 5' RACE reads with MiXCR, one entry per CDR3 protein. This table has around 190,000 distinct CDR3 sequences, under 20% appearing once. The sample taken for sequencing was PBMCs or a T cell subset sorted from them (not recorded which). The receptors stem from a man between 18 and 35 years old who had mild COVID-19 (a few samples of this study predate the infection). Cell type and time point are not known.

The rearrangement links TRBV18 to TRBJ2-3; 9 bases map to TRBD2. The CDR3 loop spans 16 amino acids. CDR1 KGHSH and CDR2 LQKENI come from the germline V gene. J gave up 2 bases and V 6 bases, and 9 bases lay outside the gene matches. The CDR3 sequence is CASSPLAGSLTDTQYF. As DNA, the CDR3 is TGTGCCAGCTCTCCTCTAGCGGGGAGCCTCACAGATACGCAGTATTTT.

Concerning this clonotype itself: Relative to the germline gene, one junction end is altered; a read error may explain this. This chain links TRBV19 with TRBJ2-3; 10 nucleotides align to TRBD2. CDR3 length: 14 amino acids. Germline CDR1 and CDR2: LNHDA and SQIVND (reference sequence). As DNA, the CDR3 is TGTGCCAGTAGCATAGCGGGGGGCCCGGATACGCAGTATTTT. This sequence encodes CASSIAGGPDTQYF.

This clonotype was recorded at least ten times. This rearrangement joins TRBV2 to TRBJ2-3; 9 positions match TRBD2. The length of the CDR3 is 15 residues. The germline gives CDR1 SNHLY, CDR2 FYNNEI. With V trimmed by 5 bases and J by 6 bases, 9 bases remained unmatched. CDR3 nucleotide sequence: TGTGCCAGCAGTCAGCGGGGGGCCTCACTGGATACGCAGTATTTT. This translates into CASSQRGASLDTQYF.

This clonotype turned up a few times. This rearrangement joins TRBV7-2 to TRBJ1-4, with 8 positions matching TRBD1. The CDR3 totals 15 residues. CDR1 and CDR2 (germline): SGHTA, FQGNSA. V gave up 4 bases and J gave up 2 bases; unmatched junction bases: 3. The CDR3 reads CASSSRQGTNEKLFF. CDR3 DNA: TGTGCCAGCAGCTCCCGACAGGGGACTAATGAAAAACTGTTTTTT.

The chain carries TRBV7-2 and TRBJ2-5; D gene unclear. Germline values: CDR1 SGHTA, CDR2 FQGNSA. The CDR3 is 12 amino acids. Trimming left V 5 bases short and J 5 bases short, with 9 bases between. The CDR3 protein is CASSLSEETQYF. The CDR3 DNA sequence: TGTGCCAGCAGCCTCTCAGAGGAGACCCAGTACTTC. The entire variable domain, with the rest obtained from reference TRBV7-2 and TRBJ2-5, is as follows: GAGVSQSPSNKVTEKGKDVELRCDPISGHTALYWYRQSLGQGLEFLIYFQGNSAPDKSGLPSDRFSAERTGGSVSTLTIQRTQQEDSAVYLCASSLSEETQYFGPGTRLLVL.

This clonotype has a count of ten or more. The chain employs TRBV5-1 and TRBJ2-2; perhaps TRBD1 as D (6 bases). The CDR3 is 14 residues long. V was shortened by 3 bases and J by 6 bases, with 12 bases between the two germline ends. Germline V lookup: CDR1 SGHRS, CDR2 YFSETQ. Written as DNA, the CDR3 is TGCGCCAGCAGCTACCAACAGGGCTCCGGGGAGCTGTTTTTT. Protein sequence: CASSYQQGSGELFF.

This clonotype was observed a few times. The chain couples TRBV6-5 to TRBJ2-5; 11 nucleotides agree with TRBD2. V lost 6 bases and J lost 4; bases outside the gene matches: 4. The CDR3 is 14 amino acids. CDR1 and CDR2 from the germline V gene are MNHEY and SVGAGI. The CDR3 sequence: CASSPGLAVETQYF. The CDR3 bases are TGTGCCAGCAGCCCGGGACTAGCGGTAGAGACCCAGTACTTC.

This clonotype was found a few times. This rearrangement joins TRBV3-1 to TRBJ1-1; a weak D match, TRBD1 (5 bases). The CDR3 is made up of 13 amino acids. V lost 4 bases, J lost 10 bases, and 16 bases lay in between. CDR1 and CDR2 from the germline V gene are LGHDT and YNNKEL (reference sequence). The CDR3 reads CASSPGGAAGAFF. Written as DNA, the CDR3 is TGTGCCAGCAGCCCCGGAGGGGCCGCAGGAGCTTTCTTT.

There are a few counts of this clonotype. The CDR3 bases are TGTGCCAGCAGCTTAGGTACAGCTAATGAGCAGTTCTTC. It is translated as CASSLGTANEQFF. The J gene is TRBJ2-1, the V gene TRBV7-2; D unresolved. This CDR3 region has 13 residues. From germline, CDR1 is SGHTA and CDR2 FQGNSA. V lost 1 base and J lost 7, with 8 bases in between.

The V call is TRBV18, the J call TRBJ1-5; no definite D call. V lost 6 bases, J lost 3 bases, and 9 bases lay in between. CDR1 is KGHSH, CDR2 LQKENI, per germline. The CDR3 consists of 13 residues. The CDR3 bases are TGTGCCAGCTCGCCAGGAAACAATCAGCCCCAGCATTTT. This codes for CASSPGNNQPQHF. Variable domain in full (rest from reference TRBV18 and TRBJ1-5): NAGVMQNPRHLVRRRGQEARLRCSPMKGHSHVYWYRQLPEEGLKFMVYLQKENIIDESGMPKERFSAEFPKEGPSILRIQQVVRGDSAAYFCASSPGNNQPQHFGDGTRLSIL.

CDR3 sequence (DNA): TGTGCCAGCAGTCCTACTAGCTCCCTAGGGGAGACCCAGTACTTC. It specifies CASSPTSSLGETQYF. The rearrangement joins TRBV7-2 to TRBJ2-5; D is possibly TRBD2 (6 bases). This CDR3 has 15 residues. The ends were cut back, 6 bases at V and 5 bases at J, with 19 bases in the middle. Germline lookup yields CDR1 SGHTA and CDR2 FQGNSA.

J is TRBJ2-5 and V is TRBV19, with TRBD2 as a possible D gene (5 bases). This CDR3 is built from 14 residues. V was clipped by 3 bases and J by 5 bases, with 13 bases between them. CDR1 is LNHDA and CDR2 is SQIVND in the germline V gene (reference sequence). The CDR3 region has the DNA TGTGCCAGTAGTATCGGTGGGTCGGGGGAGACCCAGTACTTC. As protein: CASSIGGSGETQYF.

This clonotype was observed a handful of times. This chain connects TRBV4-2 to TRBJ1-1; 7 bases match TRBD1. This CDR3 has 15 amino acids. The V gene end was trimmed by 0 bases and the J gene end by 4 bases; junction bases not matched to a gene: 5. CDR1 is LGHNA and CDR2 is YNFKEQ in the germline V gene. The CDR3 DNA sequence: TGTGCCAGCAGCCAAGAACAGGGGATTACCACTGAAGCTTTCTTT. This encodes CASSQEQGITTEAFF.

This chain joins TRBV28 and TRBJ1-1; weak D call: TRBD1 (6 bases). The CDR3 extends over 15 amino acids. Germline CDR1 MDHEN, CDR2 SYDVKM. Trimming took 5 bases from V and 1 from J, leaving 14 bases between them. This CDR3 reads CASSTQGSANTEAFF. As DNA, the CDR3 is TGTGCCAGCAGTACACAGGGTTCAGCGAACACTGAAGCTTTCTTT.

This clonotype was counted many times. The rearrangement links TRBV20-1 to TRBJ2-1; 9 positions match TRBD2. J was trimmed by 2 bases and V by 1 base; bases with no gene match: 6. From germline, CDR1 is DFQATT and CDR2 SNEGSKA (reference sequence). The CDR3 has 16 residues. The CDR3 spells CSARGSSGETYNEQFF. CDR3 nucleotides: TGCAGTGCTAGAGGTTCTAGCGGGGAGACCTACAATGAGCAGTTCTTC.

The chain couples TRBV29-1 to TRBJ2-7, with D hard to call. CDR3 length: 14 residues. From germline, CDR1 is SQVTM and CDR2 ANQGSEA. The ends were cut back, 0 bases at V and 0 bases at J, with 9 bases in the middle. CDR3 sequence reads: CSVEEDGFSYEQYF. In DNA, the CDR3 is TGCAGCGTTGAAGAGGACGGATTCTCCTACGAGCAGTACTTC.

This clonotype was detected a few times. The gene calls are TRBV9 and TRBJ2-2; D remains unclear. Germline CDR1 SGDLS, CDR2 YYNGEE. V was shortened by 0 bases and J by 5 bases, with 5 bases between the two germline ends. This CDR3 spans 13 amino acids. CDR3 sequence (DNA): TGTGCCAGCAGCGTAGAGGTAACCGGGGAGCTGTTTTTT. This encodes CASSVEVTGELFF. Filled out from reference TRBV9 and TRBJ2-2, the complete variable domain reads DSGVTQTPKHLITATGQRVTLRCSPRSGDLSVYWYQQSLDQGLQFLIQYYNGEERAKGNILERFSAQQFPDLHSELNLSSLELGDSALYFCASSVEVTGELFFGEGSRLTVL.

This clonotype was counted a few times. In nucleotides, the CDR3 is TGTGCCAGCAGCTTGGGAGGGCAGAAAAACTACGAGCAGTACTTC. It codes for CASSLGGQKNYEQYF. This chain connects TRBV5-4 to TRBJ2-7; D possibly corresponds to TRBD2 (5 bases). Per the germline V gene, CDR1 is SGHNT and CDR2 is YYREEE (reference sequence). The CDR3 extends over 15 amino acids. V shed 0 bases and J shed 3 bases, with 13 bases lying between them.

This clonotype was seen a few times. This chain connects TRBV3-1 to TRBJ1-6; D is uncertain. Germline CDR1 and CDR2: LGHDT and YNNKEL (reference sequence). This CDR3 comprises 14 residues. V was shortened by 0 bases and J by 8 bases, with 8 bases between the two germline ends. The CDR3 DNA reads TGTGCCAGCAGCCAAGAGGGAGTTTATTCACCCCTCCACTTT. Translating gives CASSQEGVYSPLHF.

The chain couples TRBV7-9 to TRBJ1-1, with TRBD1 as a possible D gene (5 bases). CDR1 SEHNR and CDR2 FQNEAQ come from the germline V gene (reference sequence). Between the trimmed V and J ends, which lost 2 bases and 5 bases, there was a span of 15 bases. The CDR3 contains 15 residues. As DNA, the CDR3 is TGTGCCAGCAGCTTAACCGCCCAGGGACGGACTGAAGCTTTCTTT. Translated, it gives CASSLTAQGRTEAFF.

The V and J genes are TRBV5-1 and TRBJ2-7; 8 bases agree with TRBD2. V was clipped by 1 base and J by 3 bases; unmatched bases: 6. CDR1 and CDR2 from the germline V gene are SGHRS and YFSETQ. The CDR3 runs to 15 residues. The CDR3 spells CASSLREAGGYEQYF. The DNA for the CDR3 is TGCGCCAGCAGCTTGCGGGAGGCGGGGGGCTACGAGCAGTACTTC.

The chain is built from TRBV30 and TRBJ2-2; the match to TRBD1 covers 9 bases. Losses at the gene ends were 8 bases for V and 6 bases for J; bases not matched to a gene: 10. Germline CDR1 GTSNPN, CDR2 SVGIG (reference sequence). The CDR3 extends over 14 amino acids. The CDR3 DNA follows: TGTGCCGGAAACAGGAGGACAGGGGCCGGGGAGCTGTTTTTT. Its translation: CAGNRRTGAGELFF. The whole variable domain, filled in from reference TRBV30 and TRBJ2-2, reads SQTIHQWPATLVQPVGSPLSLECTVEGTSNPNLYWYRQAAGRGLQLLFYSVGIGQISSEVPQNLSASRPQDRQFILSSKKLLLSDSGFYLCAGNRRTGAGELFFGEGSRLTVL.

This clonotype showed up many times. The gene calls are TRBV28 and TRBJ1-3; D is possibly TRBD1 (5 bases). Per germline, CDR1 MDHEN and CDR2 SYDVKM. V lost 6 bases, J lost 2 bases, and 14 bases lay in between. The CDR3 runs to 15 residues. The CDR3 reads CASSLAGAAGNTIYF. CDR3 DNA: TGTGCCAGCAGCCTGGCCGGGGCAGCTGGAAACACCATATATTTT.

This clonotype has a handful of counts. The DNA for the CDR3 is TGTGCCAGCAGCTTACGACAGGGGGACACTGAAGCTTTCTTT. The encoded protein is CASSLRQGDTEAFF. The chain is built from TRBV7-9 and TRBJ1-1; 9 bases fit TRBD1. The CDR3 covers 14 residues. Germline V gene lookup returns CDR1 SEHNR and CDR2 FQNEAQ (reference sequence). J lost 3 bases, V lost 2 bases, and 1 base had no gene match.

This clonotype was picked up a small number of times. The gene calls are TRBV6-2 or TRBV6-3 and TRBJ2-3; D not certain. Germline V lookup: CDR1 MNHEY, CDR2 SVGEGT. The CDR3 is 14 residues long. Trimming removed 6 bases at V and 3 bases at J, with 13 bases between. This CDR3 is CASSPYRETDTQYF. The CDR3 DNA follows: TGTGCCAGCAGCCCTTATAGGGAAACAGATACGCAGTATTTT.

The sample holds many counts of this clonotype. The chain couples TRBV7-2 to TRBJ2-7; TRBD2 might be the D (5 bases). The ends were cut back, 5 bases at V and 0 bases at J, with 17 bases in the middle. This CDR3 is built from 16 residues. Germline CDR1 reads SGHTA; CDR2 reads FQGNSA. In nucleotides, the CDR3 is TGTGCCAGCAGCCTCCTAGGACTTGGGGTCTCCTACGAGCAGTACTTC. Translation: CASSLLGLGVSYEQYF. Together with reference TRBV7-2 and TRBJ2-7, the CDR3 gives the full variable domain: GAGVSQSPSNKVTEKGKDVELRCDPISGHTALYWYRQSLGQGLEFLIYFQGNSAPDKSGLPSDRFSAERTGGSVSTLTIQRTQQEDSAVYLCASSLLGLGVSYEQYFGPGTRLTVT.

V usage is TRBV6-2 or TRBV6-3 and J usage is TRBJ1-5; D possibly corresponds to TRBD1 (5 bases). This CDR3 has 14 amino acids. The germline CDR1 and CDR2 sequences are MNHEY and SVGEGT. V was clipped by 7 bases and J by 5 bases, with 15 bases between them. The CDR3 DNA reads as TGTGCCAGCAACCAGGGAAGTAGGGATCAGCCCCAGCATTTT. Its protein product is CASNQGSRDQPQHF.

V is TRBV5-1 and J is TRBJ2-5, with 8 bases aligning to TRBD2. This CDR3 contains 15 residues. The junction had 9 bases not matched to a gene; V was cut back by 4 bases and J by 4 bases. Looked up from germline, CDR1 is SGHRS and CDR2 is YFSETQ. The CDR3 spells CASSNGLAMAETQYF. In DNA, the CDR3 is TGCGCCAGCAGCAACGGACTAGCTATGGCAGAGACCCAGTACTTC.

CDR3 region: CASSQDRGRRWTDTQYF. The CDR3 region has the DNA TGTGCCAGCAGCCAAGATAGGGGGCGCAGGTGGACAGATACGCAGTATTTT. This rearrangement joins TRBV14 to TRBJ2-3; TRBD1 agrees at 7 bases. Trimming removed 0 bases from V and 3 bases from J; junction bases left unmatched: 9. Germline CDR1 and CDR2: SGHDN and FVKESK. This CDR3 region has 17 residues.

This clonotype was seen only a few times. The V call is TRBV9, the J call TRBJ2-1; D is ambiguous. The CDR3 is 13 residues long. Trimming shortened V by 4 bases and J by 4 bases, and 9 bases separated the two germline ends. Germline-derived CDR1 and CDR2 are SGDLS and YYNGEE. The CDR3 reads CASSTDQYNEQFF. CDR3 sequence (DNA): TGTGCCAGCAGCACAGACCAGTACAATGAGCAGTTCTTC.

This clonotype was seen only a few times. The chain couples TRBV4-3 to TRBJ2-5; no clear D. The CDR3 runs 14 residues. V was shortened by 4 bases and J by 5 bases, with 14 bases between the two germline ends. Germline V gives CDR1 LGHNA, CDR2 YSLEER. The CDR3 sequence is CASSPALGLETQYF. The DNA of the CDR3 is TGCGCCAGCAGCCCAGCGCTGGGTTTGGAGACCCAGTACTTC.

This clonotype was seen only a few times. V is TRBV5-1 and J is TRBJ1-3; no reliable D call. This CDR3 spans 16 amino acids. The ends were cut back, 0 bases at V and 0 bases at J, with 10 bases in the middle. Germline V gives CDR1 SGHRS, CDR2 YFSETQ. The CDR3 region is CASSLDPHFSGNTIYF. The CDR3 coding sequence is TGCGCCAGCAGCTTGGATCCCCACTTCTCTGGAAACACCATATATTTT.